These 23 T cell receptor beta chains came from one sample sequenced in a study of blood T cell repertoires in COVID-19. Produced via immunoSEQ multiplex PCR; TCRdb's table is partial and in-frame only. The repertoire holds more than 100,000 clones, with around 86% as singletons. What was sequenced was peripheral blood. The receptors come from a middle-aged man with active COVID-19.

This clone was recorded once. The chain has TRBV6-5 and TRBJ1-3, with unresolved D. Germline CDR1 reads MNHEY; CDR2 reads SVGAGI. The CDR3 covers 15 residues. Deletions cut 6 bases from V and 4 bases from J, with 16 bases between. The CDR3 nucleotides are TGTGCCAGCAGGCCTACTTCGGGGTGGGGAAACACCATATATTTT. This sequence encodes CASRPTSGWGNTIYF.

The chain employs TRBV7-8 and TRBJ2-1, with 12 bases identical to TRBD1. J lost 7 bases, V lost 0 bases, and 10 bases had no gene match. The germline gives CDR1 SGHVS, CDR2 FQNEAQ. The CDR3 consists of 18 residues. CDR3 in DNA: TGTGCCAGCAGCTTAGCTGTCTTGGGACAGGGGGCCAGGAATGAGCAGTTCTTC. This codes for CASSLAVLGQGARNEQFF.

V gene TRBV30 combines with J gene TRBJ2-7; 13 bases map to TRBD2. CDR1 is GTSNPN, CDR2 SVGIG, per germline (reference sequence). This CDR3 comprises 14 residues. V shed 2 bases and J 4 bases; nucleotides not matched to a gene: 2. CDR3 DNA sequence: TGTGCCTGGAGTCGACTAGCGGGGGGTTACGAGCAGTACTTC. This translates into CAWSRLAGGYEQYF. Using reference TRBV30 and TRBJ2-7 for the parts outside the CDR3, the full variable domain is SQTIHQWPATLVQPVGSPLSLECTVEGTSNPNLYWYRQAAGRGLQLLFYSVGIGQISSEVPQNLSASRPQDRQFILSSKKLLLSDSGFYLCAWSRLAGGYEQYFGPGTRLTVT.

Here the CDR3 reads CASSQVSFIRGTYEQYF. CDR3 coding DNA: TGCGCCAGCAGCCAAGTTTCCTTTATTCGGGGAACCTACGAGCAGTACTTC. The chain carries TRBV4-1 and TRBJ2-7; a possible D gene is TRBD2 (5 bases). V lost 1 base and J lost 2, with 18 bases in between. There are 17 residues in the CDR3. In germline, CDR1 is MGHRA, CDR2 YSYEKL.

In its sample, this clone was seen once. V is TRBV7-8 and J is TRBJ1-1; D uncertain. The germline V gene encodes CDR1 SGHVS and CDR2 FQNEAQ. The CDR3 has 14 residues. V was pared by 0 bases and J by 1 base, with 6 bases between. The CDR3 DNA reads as TGTGCCAGCAGCTTAGCAGCGAGGAACACTGAAGCTTTCTTT. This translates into CASSLAARNTEAFF.

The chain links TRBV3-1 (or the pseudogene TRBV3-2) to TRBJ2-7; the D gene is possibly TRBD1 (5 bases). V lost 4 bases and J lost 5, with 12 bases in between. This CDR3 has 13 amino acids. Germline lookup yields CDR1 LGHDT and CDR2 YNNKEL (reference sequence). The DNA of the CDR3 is TGTGCCAGCAGCCCCCGCCACAGGAACGAGCAGTACTTC. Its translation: CASSPRHRNEQYF.

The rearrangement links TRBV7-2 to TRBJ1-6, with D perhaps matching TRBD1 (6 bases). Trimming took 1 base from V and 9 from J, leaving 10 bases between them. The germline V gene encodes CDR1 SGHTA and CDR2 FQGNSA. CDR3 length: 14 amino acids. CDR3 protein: CASSLGDKGSPLHF. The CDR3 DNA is TGTGCCAGCAGCTTAGGGGACAAAGGTTCACCCCTCCACTTT.

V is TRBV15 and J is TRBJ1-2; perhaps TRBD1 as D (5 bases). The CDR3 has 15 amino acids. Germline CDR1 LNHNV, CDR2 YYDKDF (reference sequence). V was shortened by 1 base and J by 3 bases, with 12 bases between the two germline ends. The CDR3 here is CATSRVGGEDYGYTF. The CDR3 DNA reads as TGTGCCACCAGCAGAGTTGGAGGGGAGGACTATGGCTACACCTTC.

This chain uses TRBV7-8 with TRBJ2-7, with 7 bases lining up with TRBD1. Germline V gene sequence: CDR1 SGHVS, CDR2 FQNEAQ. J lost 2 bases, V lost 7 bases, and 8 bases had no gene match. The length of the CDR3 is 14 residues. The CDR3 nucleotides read TGTGCCAGCACCTCTAACAGGGGTCCCTACGAGCAGTACTTC. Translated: CASTSNRGPYEQYF.

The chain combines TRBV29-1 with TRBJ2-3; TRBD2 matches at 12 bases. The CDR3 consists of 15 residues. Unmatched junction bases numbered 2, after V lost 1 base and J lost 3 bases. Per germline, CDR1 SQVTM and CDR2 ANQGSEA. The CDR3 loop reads CSVEATSGRTDTQYF. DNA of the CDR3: TGCAGCGTTGAAGCCACTAGCGGGAGGACAGATACGCAGTATTTT.

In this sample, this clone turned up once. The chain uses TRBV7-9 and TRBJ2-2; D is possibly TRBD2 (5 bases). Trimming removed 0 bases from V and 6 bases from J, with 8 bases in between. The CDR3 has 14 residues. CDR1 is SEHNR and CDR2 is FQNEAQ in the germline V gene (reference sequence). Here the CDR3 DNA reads TGTGCCAGCAGCTTAGCGTCGAGGGCCGGGGAGCTGTTTTTT. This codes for CASSLASRAGELFF.

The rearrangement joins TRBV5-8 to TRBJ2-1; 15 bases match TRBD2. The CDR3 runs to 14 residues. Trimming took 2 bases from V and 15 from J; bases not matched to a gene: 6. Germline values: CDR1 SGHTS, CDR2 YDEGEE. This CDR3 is CASSLGLAGGSAFF. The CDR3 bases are TGTGCCAGCAGCTTAGGACTAGCGGGGGGGTCGGCGTTCTTC.

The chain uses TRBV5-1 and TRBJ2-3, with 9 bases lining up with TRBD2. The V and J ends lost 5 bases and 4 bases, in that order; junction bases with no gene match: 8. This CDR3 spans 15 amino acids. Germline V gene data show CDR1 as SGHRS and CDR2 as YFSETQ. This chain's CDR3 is CASSSNLAGSDTQYF. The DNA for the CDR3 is TGCGCCAGCAGTAGTAACCTAGCGGGGTCAGATACGCAGTATTTT.

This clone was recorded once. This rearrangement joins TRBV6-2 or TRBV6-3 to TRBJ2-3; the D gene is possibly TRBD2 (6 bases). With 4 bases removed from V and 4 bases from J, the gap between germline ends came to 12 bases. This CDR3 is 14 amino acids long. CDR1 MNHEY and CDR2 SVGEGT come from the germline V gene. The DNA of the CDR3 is TGTGCCAGCAGTTTCCGGGACTCCTCAGATACGCAGTATTTT. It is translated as CASSFRDSSDTQYF.

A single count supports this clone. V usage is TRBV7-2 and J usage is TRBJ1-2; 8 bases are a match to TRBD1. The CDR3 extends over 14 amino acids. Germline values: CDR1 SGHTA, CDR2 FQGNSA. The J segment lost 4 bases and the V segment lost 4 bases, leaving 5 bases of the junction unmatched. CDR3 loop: CASSSGTGGYGYTF. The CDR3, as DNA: TGTGCCAGCAGCTCAGGCACAGGGGGCTATGGCTACACCTTC.

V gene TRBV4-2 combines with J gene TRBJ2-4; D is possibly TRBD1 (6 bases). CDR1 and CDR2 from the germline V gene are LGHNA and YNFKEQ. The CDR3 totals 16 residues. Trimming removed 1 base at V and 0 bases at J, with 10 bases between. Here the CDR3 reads CASSQGQDLAKNIQYF. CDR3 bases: TGTGCCAGCAGCCAAGGACAGGATTTAGCCAAAAACATTCAGTACTTC.

The CDR3 region is CASSEGVTGGGWEKLFF. The CDR3, as DNA: TGTGCCAGCAGTGAAGGTGTTACTGGGGGCGGCTGGGAAAAACTGTTTTTT. The rearrangement links TRBV25-1 to TRBJ1-4; D is possibly TRBD1 (6 bases). V was pared by 2 bases and J by 8 bases, with 21 bases between. This CDR3 region has 17 residues. Per the germline V gene, CDR1 is MGHDK and CDR2 is SYGVNS. The full variable domain, rest sourced from reference TRBV25-1 and TRBJ1-4, is EADIYQTPRYLVIGTGKKITLECSQTMGHDKMYWYQQDPGMELHLIHYSYGVNSTEKGDLSSESTVSRIRTEHFPLTLESARPSHTSQYLCASSEGVTGGGWEKLFFGSGTQLSVL.

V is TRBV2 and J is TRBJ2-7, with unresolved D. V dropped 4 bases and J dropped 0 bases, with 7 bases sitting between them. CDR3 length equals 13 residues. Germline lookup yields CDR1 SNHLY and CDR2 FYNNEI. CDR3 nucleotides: TGTGCCAGCAGTGTCTTTGTCTCCTACGAGCAGTACTTC. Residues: CASSVFVSYEQYF.

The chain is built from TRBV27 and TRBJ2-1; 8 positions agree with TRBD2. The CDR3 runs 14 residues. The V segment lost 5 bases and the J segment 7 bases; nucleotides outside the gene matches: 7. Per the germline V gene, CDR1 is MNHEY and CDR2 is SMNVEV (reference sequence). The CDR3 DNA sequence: TGTGCCAGCAGTAGCGGGGGCAGGAGAAATGAGCAGTTCTTC. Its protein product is CASSSGGRRNEQFF.

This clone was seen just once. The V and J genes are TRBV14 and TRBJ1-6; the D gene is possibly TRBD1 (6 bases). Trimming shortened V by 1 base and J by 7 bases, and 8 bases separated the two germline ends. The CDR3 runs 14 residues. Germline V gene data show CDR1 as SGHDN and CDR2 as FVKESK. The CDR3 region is CASSQVQGNSPLHF. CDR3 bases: TGTGCCAGCAGCCAAGTGCAGGGGAATTCACCCCTCCACTTT.

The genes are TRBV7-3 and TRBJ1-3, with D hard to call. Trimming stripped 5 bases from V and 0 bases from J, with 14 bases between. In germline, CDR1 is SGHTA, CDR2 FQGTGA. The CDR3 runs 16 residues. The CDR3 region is CASSPQPATSGNTIYF. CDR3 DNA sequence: TGTGCCAGCAGCCCCCAACCAGCGACCTCTGGAAACACCATATATTTT.

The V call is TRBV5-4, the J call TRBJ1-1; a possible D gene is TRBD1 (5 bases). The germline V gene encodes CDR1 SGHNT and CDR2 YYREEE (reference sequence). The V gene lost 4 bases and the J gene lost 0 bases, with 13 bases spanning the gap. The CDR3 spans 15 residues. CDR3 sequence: CASSAEQAMNTEAFF. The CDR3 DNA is TGTGCCAGCAGCGCCGAACAGGCTATGAACACTGAAGCTTTCTTT.

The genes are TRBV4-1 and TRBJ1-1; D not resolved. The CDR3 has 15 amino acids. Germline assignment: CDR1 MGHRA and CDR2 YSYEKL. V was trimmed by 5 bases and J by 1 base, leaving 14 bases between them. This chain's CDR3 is CASSYLSAENTEAFF. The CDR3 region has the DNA TGCGCCAGCAGCTACTTATCGGCGGAGAACACTGAAGCTTTCTTT.